One sample yielded the 5 T cell receptor beta chains listed below, sequenced in a study of blood T cells in healthy people across ages. A second PCR, run for 7 to 11 cycles, used a sample-barcoded 5' primer plus a J-beta primer mix. TCRdb reprocessed the 5' RACE reads via MiXCR and lists one record per CDR3 protein. The sample comprises fewer than 1.5 million distinct CDR3 sequences, about 43% of which are singletons, and roughly 7.7% rests with the top ten. Specimen: blood. The source of these receptors is a woman aged 18-29 years in good health.

There are a few counts of this clonotype. The CDR3 region has the DNA TGTGCCAGCAACGCGGTCAGGGGGCAATCAGATACGCAGTATTTT. This codes for CASNAVRGQSDTQYF. V and J are TRBV28 and TRBJ2-3; 8 positions agree with TRBD1. This CDR3 is built from 15 residues. Per the germline V gene, CDR1 is MDHEN and CDR2 is SYDVKM. Trimming took 7 bases from V and 4 from J; bases not matched to a gene: 10.

The chain employs TRBV12-3 or TRBV12-4 and TRBJ2-5; no firm D call. The J call may be incorrect, as the DNA end agrees better with TRBJ2-7. The CDR3 is made up of 12 amino acids. CDR3 loop: CASSLGWGEQYF. The DNA of the CDR3 is TGTGCCAGCAGTTTAGGCTGGGGCGAGCAGTACTTC.

This clonotype was picked up a small number of times. CDR3 sequence (DNA): TGTGCCAGCAGCTTGGCGGGACAGGGTAACAATGAGCAGTTCTTC. Translated, it gives CASSLAGQGNNEQFF. The gene calls are TRBV5-6 and TRBJ2-1; 9 nucleotides align to TRBD1. The CDR3 covers 15 residues. Germline V lookup: CDR1 SGHDT, CDR2 YYEEEE. V shed 0 bases, J shed 5 bases, and the junction held 3 bases outside the gene matches.

This clonotype was detected only a few times. The rearrangement joins TRBV9 to TRBJ2-1; 8 bases map to TRBD2. Trimming took 3 bases from V and 4 from J; bases not matched to a gene: 6. The CDR3 extends over 15 amino acids. In germline, CDR1 is SGDLS, CDR2 YYNGEE. The CDR3 DNA reads as TGTGCCAGCAGCGCGTCCGGGGGGGAATACAATGAGCAGTTCTTC. Protein sequence: CASSASGGEYNEQFF.

This clonotype was found a few times. This chain joins TRBV7-9 and TRBJ2-1; D assignment may be TRBD1 or TRBD2 (5 bases each). Germline loops: CDR1 SEHNR, CDR2 FQNEAQ (reference sequence). The CDR3 contains 16 residues. V lost 1 base and J 7 bases, leaving 17 bases between the germline ends. CDR3 amino acids: CASSLERARWGNEQFF. DNA of the CDR3: TGTGCCAGCAGCTTAGAGAGGGCTCGGTGGGGGAATGAGCAGTTCTTC. The full variable domain, its missing parts supplied by reference TRBV7-9 and TRBJ2-1, is DTGVSQNPRHKITKRGQNVTFRCDPISEHNRLYWYRQTLGQGPEFLTYFQNEAQLEKSRLLSDRFSAERPKGSFSTLEIQRTEQGDSAMYLCASSLERARWGNEQFFGPGTRLTVL.